The 8 T cell receptor beta chains presented below share a single source sample, sequenced in a study of immune heterogeneity within non-small cell lung tumors. TCRs were amplified from approximately 600 ng gDNA of bulk tumor per sample. Biopsy collection occurred during surgery, with several far-apart biopsies per primary tumor. The patients were newly diagnosed with non-small cell lung cancer, had not been treated, and had curative surgery. Multiplex PCR amplified TCR beta CDR3 with 32 V and 13 J primers. From the multiplex PCR reads, TCRdb called clonotypes with MiXCR, one entry per CDR3 protein. The table lists around 3,000 distinct CDR3 sequences, 45% of them singletons. What was sequenced was lung tumor tissue. These receptors all stem from a man in his 60s with non-small cell lung cancer.

In its sample, this clonotype is medium-sized (0.01 to 0.1%). This chain connects TRBV13 to TRBJ1-1; D is unclear. Germline CDR1 is PRHDT and CDR2 is FYEKMQ (reference sequence). Trimming removed 0 bases at V and 10 bases at J, with 12 bases between. The CDR3 extends over 13 amino acids. The CDR3 coding sequence is TGTGCCAGCAGCTTAGGCCATGGAGAGGGAGCTTTCTTT. This sequence encodes CASSLGHGEGAFF.

This clonotype rates as medium-sized. The rearrangement links TRBV20-1 to TRBJ2-2; D call uncertain. V lost 7 bases to trimming and J lost 1 base, with 10 bases between them. From germline, CDR1 is DFQATT and CDR2 SNEGSKA (reference sequence). The CDR3 extends over 13 amino acids. CDR3 in DNA: TGCAGTGTATCGCTCCAGAACACCGGGGAGCTGTTTTTT. Protein: CSVSLQNTGELFF.

In this sample, this clonotype is medium-sized. J is TRBJ2-5 and V is TRBV20-1; 8 bases align to TRBD2. Germline assignment: CDR1 DFQATT and CDR2 SNEGSKA (reference sequence). The junction had 13 bases not matched to a gene; V was cut back by 5 bases and J by 5 bases. The CDR3 contains 15 residues. CDR3 region: CSAPSPREAIETQYF. In DNA form, the CDR3 reads TGCAGTGCTCCCTCTCCGCGGGAGGCGATTGAGACCCAGTACTTC.

The chain combines TRBV6-1 with TRBJ2-2; D perhaps matches TRBD2 (5 bases). Per germline, CDR1 MNHNS and CDR2 SASEGT. This CDR3 spans 14 amino acids. Trimming removed 2 bases at V and 8 bases at J, with 12 bases between. The chain's CDR3 is CASSERAAAGELFF. The CDR3 DNA is TGTGCCAGCAGTGAAAGGGCAGCGGCTGGGGAGCTGTTTTTT.

CDR3 residues: CRDLPAVTPPSTWETQYF. The CDR3 DNA is TGTAGAGATCTGCCAGCAGTGACTCCGCCCTCGACGTGGGAGACCCAGTACTTC. This chain connects TRBV7-8 to TRBJ2-5; no definite D call. CDR3 size: 18 residues. CDR1 is SGHVS and CDR2 is FQNEAQ in the germline V gene.

The rearrangement links TRBV28 to TRBJ1-1; D is undetermined. The CDR3 totals 14 residues. V was clipped by 4 bases and J by 3 bases, with 12 bases between them. Looked up from germline, CDR1 is MDHEN and CDR2 is SYDVKM. CDR3 in DNA: TGTGCCAGCAGTTCACCTCCCGGGGACACTGAAGCTTTCTTT. Translated: CASSSPPGDTEAFF.

This clonotype is classed as medium-sized. The chain carries TRBV12-3 or TRBV12-4 and TRBJ2-1; perhaps TRBD1 as D (6 bases). Trimming removed 3 bases at V and 5 bases at J, with 11 bases between. The CDR3 totals 14 residues. In nucleotides, the CDR3 is TGTGCCAGCAGTTTTCGGGACACCAACAATGAGCAGTTCTTC. Its protein is CASSFRDTNNEQFF.

A remark on this clonotype: A much more abundant neighbour one base away suggests this may be a read error. V gene TRBV6-1 combines with J gene TRBJ2-1; weak D call: TRBD2 (6 bases). The CDR3 spans 15 residues. V gave up 3 bases and J gave up 2 bases, with 11 bases separating them. Germline CDR1 MNHNS, CDR2 SASEGT. This chain's CDR3 is CASSDSSSAYNEQFF. As DNA, the CDR3 is TGTGCCAGCAGTGACTCGTCTAGCGCCTACAATGAGCAGTTCTTC.